A selection of T cell receptor beta chains follows, all from one sample in a study of shared clonotypes between healthy human individuals. Repertoires were generated with immunoSEQ multiplex PCR, while TCRdb's copy carries only in-frame clones and drops some. The sample has roughly 2.5 million clones; around 90% are singletons. Input material: naive CD4+ T cells sorted from blood. The receptor set was obtained from a young man in good health. Both conserved end residues are part of each CDR3. The D gene is left open where the match is weak. Not all rows give a size; the values are once, few, many and, for expanded clones, a class.

cdr3_nt,cdr3_aa,clone_size,v_call,d_call,j_call
TGTGCCAGCAGTTTAGATAACGTGCAGGCCAAAAACATTCAGTACTTC,CASSLDNVQAKNIQYF,NA,TRBV27,NA,TRBJ2-4
TGTGCCAGCAGTGAATTTGGGGTCCGGGAAAAGAATCAGCCCCAGCATTTT,CASSEFGVREKNQPQHF,NA,TRBV2,NA,TRBJ1-5
TGTGCCAGCTCCCCAGGGGGGGCAGAGACCCAGTACTTC,CASSPGGAETQYF,NA,TRBV18,NA,TRBJ2-5
TGTGCCAGCAGTTACGGGACAGCAACCGAGCAGTACTTC,CASSYGTATEQYF,NA,TRBV6-5,TRBD1,TRBJ2-7
TGTGCCAGCAGCTTAATAACCCGCGGCTCCTACGAGCAGTACTTC,CASSLITRGSYEQYF,NA,TRBV7-2,NA,TRBJ2-7
TGTGCCAGCAGCTTACGGCACCCAGGAGTCCACGAGCAGTACTTC,CASSLRHPGVHEQYF,NA,TRBV7-2,NA,TRBJ2-7
TGTGCCAGCAGTTTTTTATCAGCTAATGAAAAACTGTTTTTT,CASSFLSANEKLFF,NA,TRBV6-1,NA,TRBJ1-4
TGTGCCAGCAGCTTAGAAAGCACCGGAGACAATGAGCAGTTCTTC,CASSLESTGDNEQFF,NA,TRBV7-2,NA,TRBJ2-1
TGCGCCAGCAGCCCAACGGGACAGGGGTCTATGGGCTACACCTTC,CASSPTGQGSMGYTF,NA,TRBV5-1,TRBD1,TRBJ1-2
TGTGCCAGCAGCTTAGTGGCTAGCGGGAGCACAGATACGCAGTATTTT,CASSLVASGSTDTQYF,NA,TRBV7-9,TRBD2,TRBJ2-3
TGTGCCAGCTCACCGCGCGTCGAGACAGAAGCAACTAATGAAAAACTGTTTTTT,CASSPRVETEATNEKLFF,NA,TRBV18,NA,TRBJ1-4
TGTGCCAGCAGGTATCCGGACGGGGGGGGAGCTTTCTTT,CASRYPDGGGAFF,NA,TRBV6-6,NA,TRBJ1-1
TGCGCCAGCAGCTTGGGCACCATTAGGGACATTGAAGCTTTCTTT,CASSLGTIRDIEAFF,NA,TRBV5-1,NA,TRBJ1-1
TGCGCCAGCAGCTTGGCAATGACAGCCAGCACAGATACGCAGTATTTT,CASSLAMTASTDTQYF,NA,TRBV5-1,NA,TRBJ2-3
TGTGCCAGCAGTCCTGACAGGGACACCGACCGATACAATGAGCAGTTCTTC,CASSPDRDTDRYNEQFF,NA,TRBV28,TRBD1,TRBJ2-1
TGCGCCAGCAGCCAAAAAAAGATCCGTCAGCCCACAGATACGCAGTATTTT,CASSQKKIRQPTDTQYF,once,TRBV4-1,NA,TRBJ2-3
TGCGCCAGCAGCCAAGTAGGGCCGGGGACAGGGGTGAACACCGGGGAGCTGTTTTTT,CASSQVGPGTGVNTGELFF,NA,TRBV4-1,TRBD1,TRBJ2-2
TGCGCCAGCAGCTCACTAAGCCGGGACAGGGTAAAATTTATTCAGCCCCAGCATTTT,CASSSLSRDRVKFIQPQHF,NA,TRBV5-1,TRBD1,TRBJ1-5
TGTGCCAGCAGTTACGGAACAGACCCCACTGAAGCTTTCTTT,CASSYGTDPTEAFF,NA,TRBV6-5,NA,TRBJ1-1
TGTGCCAGCAGCTTAACAAGCTCCTACGAGCAGTACTTC,CASSLTSSYEQYF,NA,TRBV7-8,NA,TRBJ2-7
TGTGCCAGCAGTCGGGGCCAATACAATGAGCAGTTCTTC,CASSRGQYNEQFF,NA,TRBV28,NA,TRBJ2-1
TGTGCCAGCAGCCCTAGGCCTGAGTGGGGTCCACACCAAGAGACCCAGTACTTC,CASSPRPEWGPHQETQYF,NA,TRBV13,NA,TRBJ2-5
TGTGCCAGCAGCCCAAGAGGGAGTCACGCCTACAATGAGCAGTTCTTC,CASSPRGSHAYNEQFF,NA,TRBV11-3,NA,TRBJ2-1
TGTGCCAGCAGCCGGCAGGGGACACCGAACACTGAAGCTTTCTTT,CASSRQGTPNTEAFF,NA,TRBV7-2,NA,TRBJ1-1
TGTGCCAGCAGCCCTAATAGAGGGGTTTTTGCTGAAGCTTTCTTT,CASSPNRGVFAEAFF,NA,TRBV7-9,NA,TRBJ1-1
TGTGCCTGGAGTCCCGGACTAGCGCCGAACACCGGGGAGCTGTTTTTT,CAWSPGLAPNTGELFF,NA,TRBV30,TRBD2,TRBJ2-2
TGTGCCAGCAGCTTAGGGCTAGCGGGGCCGTCTAGCACAGATACGCAGTATTTT,CASSLGLAGPSSTDTQYF,NA,TRBV7-2,TRBD2,TRBJ2-3
TGTGCCAGCAGCCTTGGGACGGGCAGAAATGAAAAACTGTTTTTT,CASSLGTGRNEKLFF,NA,TRBV11-2,NA,TRBJ1-4
TGCGCCAGCAGTGAGTACACAGAAGGGACCCAGTACTTC,CASSEYTEGTQYF,NA,TRBV10-1,NA,TRBJ2-5
TGCGCCAGCAGCTTATCCGAGACAGGGTCTTATAATTCACCCCTCCACTTT,CASSLSETGSYNSPLHF,NA,TRBV5-1,TRBD1,TRBJ1-6
TGTGCCAGCAGGCCCGGGACATACTACAATGAGCAGTTCTTC,CASRPGTYYNEQFF,few,TRBV5-6,NA,TRBJ2-1
TGTGCCAGCAGTGAACAGGGGGGGAAGAACACTGAAGCTTTCTTT,CASSEQGGKNTEAFF,NA,TRBV6-4,TRBD1,TRBJ1-1
TGCGCCAGCAGCTTGATGGCCTCTGGAAACACCATATATTTT,CASSLMASGNTIYF,NA,TRBV5-1,NA,TRBJ1-3
TGTGCCAGCAGAGGACTAGCGAGTAGCACAGATACGCAGTATTTT,CASRGLASSTDTQYF,once,TRBV2,TRBD2,TRBJ2-3
TGTGCCAGCAGCTATAGAGGACAATACAATGAGCAGTTCTTC,CASSYRGQYNEQFF,NA,TRBV5-6,NA,TRBJ2-1
TGTGCCAGCAGCTTGCCGGGACAGGGGGCGGCAGATACGCAGTATTTT,CASSLPGQGAADTQYF,NA,TRBV5-5,TRBD1,TRBJ2-3
TGTGCCAGCAGCTCCGACGGGAGCTCCTACAATGAGCAGTTCTTC,CASSSDGSSYNEQFF,NA,TRBV7-2,NA,TRBJ2-1
TGTGCCAGCAGCGTAGATGGACTACCAGATACGCAGTATTTT,CASSVDGLPDTQYF,NA,TRBV9,NA,TRBJ2-3
TGTGCCAGCAGTTGGCACCCTAAGCTAAAGGTTGGAGGCAATGAGCAGTTCTTC,CASSWHPKLKVGGNEQFF,NA,TRBV27,NA,TRBJ2-1
TGCGCCAGCAGCTTGAATTTTGGGGGGATGAACACTGAAGCTTTCTTT,CASSLNFGGMNTEAFF,NA,TRBV5-1,NA,TRBJ1-1
TGTGCCAGCAGCTTAAAAGCGGCAGATACGCAGTATTTT,CASSLKAADTQYF,NA,TRBV7-2,NA,TRBJ2-3
TGTGCCAGCAGCCCTACACGTACTAGCACAGATACGCAGTATTTT,CASSPTRTSTDTQYF,NA,TRBV6-5,NA,TRBJ2-3
TGCGCCAGCAGGGGAGACAGGCAGGCCCTACCCACAGATACGCAGTATTTT,CASRGDRQALPTDTQYF,once,TRBV10-1,NA,TRBJ2-3
TGTGCCATCAGTGAAATGGGGGCTTTAAGAGAAGCTTTCTTT,CAISEMGALREAFF,NA,TRBV10-3,NA,TRBJ1-1
TGTGCCAGCAGTTTACCCCCGGGGCAGTTCTTC,CASSLPPGQFF,NA,TRBV6-5,NA,TRBJ2-1